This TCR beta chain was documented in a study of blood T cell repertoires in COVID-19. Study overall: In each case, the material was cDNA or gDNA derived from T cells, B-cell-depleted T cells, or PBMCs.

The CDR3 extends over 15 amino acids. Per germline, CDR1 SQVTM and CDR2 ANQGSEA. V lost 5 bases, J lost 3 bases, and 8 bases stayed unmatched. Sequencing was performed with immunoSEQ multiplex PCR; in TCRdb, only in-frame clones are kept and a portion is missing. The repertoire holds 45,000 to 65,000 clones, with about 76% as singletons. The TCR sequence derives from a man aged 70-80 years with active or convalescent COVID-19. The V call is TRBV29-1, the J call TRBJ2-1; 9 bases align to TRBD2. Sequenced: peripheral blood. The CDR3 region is CSVTRLAANYNEQFF. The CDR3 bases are TGCAGCGTTACCCGACTAGCGGCAAACTACAATGAGCAGTTCTTC.